This T cell receptor (beta chain) was identified in a study of T cells in Graves' hyperthyroidism and ophthalmopathy. Exclusions: uncontrolled infection, other autoimmune disease, pregnancy, lactation. Clinical symptoms, serum thyroxine and TRAb, thyroid ultrasound and orbital computed tomography were used for the diagnoses. Whole-study results and caveats: Classification by a 13 V-J model distinguished ophthalmopathy from stable hyperthyroidism. Most thyroid clonotypes expanded above 0.001 were also detected in blood.

The sample holds a few counts of this clonotype. No antigen is known for it. RNA transcripts were the template for amplifying TCR beta CDR3 regions. HTBI primers were the set used in a first-round RT-PCR of the TCR CDR3. TCRdb itself ran the multiplex PCR reads through MiXCR, one entry per CDR3 protein. The sample shows about 700,000 distinct CDR3 sequences, about 45% of them seen only once. Germline CDR1 reads SEHNR; CDR2 reads FQNEAQ (reference sequence). Trimming stripped 8 bases from V and 5 bases from J, with 24 bases between. The CDR3 length is 17 residues. The material sequenced was peripheral blood or thyroid tissue (not recorded which). This TCR was sampled from an adult man with Graves' disease, either hyperthyroidism or ophthalmopathy (not recorded which). This sequence joins TRBV7-9 and TRBJ2-2, with D unresolved. This chain's CDR3 is CASEERPGPGETGELFF. In DNA, the CDR3 is TGTGCCAGCGAAGAGCGCCCGGGCCCAGGAGAGACCGGGGAGCTGTTTTTT.